The 20 T cell receptor beta chains listed next were all sequenced from one sample in a study of vaccination effects on CD4 cells after COVID-19. The culture ran for roughly ten days before CD4+ T cells were isolated. The antigens these receptors bind are not known. The table came from immunoSEQ multiplex PCR; TCRdb's copy has only in-frame clones and leaves some out. The sample records about 76,000 clones, 60% to 80% being singletons. The sample in question was CD4+ T cells from PBMCs cultured without peptide, obtained before COVID-19 vaccination. Every receptor here comes from a human donor who received a COVID-19 vaccine.

The V and J genes are TRBV7-2 and TRBJ1-2; D call uncertain. Trimming removed 2 bases at V and 3 bases at J, with 13 bases between. The CDR3 is 15 amino acids. Germline V gene lookup returns CDR1 SGHTA and CDR2 FQGNSA. CDR3 region: CASSLSRNSYYGYTF. CDR3 in DNA: TGTGCCAGCAGCTTATCCAGGAATAGCTACTATGGCTACACCTTC. Filled out from reference TRBV7-2 and TRBJ1-2, the complete variable domain reads GAGVSQSPSNKVTEKGKDVELRCDPISGHTALYWYRQSLGQGLEFLIYFQGNSAPDKSGLPSDRFSAERTGGSVSTLTIQRTQQEDSAVYLCASSLSRNSYYGYTFGSGTRLTVV.

This rearrangement joins TRBV5-1 to TRBJ2-3, with a weak D call TRBD2 (5 bases). In germline, CDR1 is SGHRS, CDR2 YFSETQ. V was cut by 1 base and J by 4 bases, with 10 bases left in between. The CDR3 is made up of 14 amino acids. The CDR3 DNA follows: TGCGCCAGCAGCTTGCGGGGAGAGGCAGATACGCAGTATTTT. This translates into CASSLRGEADTQYF.

V gene TRBV3-1 (or the pseudogene TRBV3-2) combines with J gene TRBJ1-6; D is uncertain. Trimming took off 0 bases at V and 8 bases at J, with 2 bases between the two ends. Germline CDR1 reads LGHDT; CDR2 reads YNNKEL (reference sequence). The CDR3 has 12 residues. The CDR3 DNA reads as TGTGCCAGCAGCCAAGAACATTCACCCCTCCACTTT. Translation: CASSQEHSPLHF.

This rearrangement joins TRBV14 to TRBJ2-1; no firm D call. This CDR3 region has 15 residues. The V gene lost 3 bases and the J gene lost 4 bases, with 13 bases spanning the gap. CDR1 is SGHDN and CDR2 is FVKESK in the germline V gene. CDR3 nucleotides: TGTGCCAGCAGCCATGCGGACGTGGTATACAATGAGCAGTTCTTC. It codes for CASSHADVVYNEQFF.

This chain connects TRBV27 to TRBJ1-3; a weak D match, TRBD1 (5 bases). Per the germline V gene, CDR1 is MNHEY and CDR2 is SMNVEV (reference sequence). V was cut by 2 bases and J by 4 bases, with 12 bases left in between. The CDR3 is 15 amino acids. The CDR3 DNA follows: TGTGCCAGCAGTTTAGTAGGGGTTGGCGGAAACACCATATATTTT. Translation gives CASSLVGVGGNTIYF.

This sequence joins TRBV5-6 and TRBJ2-7; TRBD1 agrees at 9 bases. Germline V lookup: CDR1 SGHDT, CDR2 YYEEEE. Trimming took 2 bases from V and 7 from J; bases not matched to a gene: 7. The CDR3 is made up of 14 amino acids. The CDR3, as DNA: TGTGCCAGCAGCTTCCACAGGGGGCTCGGGGAGCAGTACGTC. Translated: CASSFHRGLGEQYV.

The chain uses TRBV24-1 and TRBJ2-2; D may be TRBD1 (6 bases). Trimming shortened V by 5 bases and J by 7 bases, and 16 bases separated the two germline ends. Germline loops: CDR1 KGHDR, CDR2 SFDVKD. The CDR3 contains 15 residues. CDR3 nucleotides: TGTGCCACCAGTGGGCGAGACAGGAGCGACGGGGAGCTGTTTTTT. It specifies CATSGRDRSDGELFF.

The chain links TRBV27 to TRBJ1-5; D unclear. Germline CDR1 is MNHEY and CDR2 is SMNVEV (reference sequence). Trimming stripped 5 bases from V and 2 bases from J, with 13 bases between. The CDR3 runs 15 residues. The CDR3 protein is CASSPWTERNQPQHF. The CDR3 DNA follows: TGTGCCAGCAGTCCGTGGACGGAGCGCAATCAGCCCCAGCATTTT.

In this sample, this clone turned up a few times. This rearrangement joins TRBV6-2 or TRBV6-3 to TRBJ1-5; 7 bases are shared with TRBD1. J lost 1 base, V lost 2 bases, and 5 bases had no gene match. The germline gives CDR1 MNHEY, CDR2 SVGEGT. The CDR3 is 16 amino acids. CDR3 bases: TGTGCCAGCAGTTACCGACAGGGAGTGAGCAATCAGCCCCAGCATTTT. Its translation is CASSYRQGVSNQPQHF.

This sequence joins TRBV4-3 and TRBJ1-2; D is undetermined. The CDR3 sequence is 15 residues long. Trimming left V 1 base short and J 11 bases short, with 20 bases between. Looked up from germline, CDR1 is LGHNA and CDR2 is YSLEER. The CDR3: CASSQAPGNGYTYTF. CDR3 in DNA: TGCGCCAGCAGCCAAGCTCCCGGGAATGGGTACACATACACCTTC.

The chain links TRBV5-1 to TRBJ2-6; TRBD1 matches at 7 bases. The CDR3 loop spans 18 amino acids. Germline V gives CDR1 SGHRS, CDR2 YFSETQ. The trim removed 1 base at V and 0 bases at J, leaving 7 bases unmatched. For the CDR3, the DNA is TGCGCCAGCAGCTTGAACCAACAGGGGAGCTCTGGGGCCAACGTCCTGACTTTC. Its protein is CASSLNQQGSSGANVLTF.

The V gene is TRBV6-1, the J gene TRBJ2-5; D is uncertain. Germline lookup yields CDR1 MNHNS and CDR2 SASEGT. The CDR3 runs 12 residues. Trimming took off 5 bases at V and 3 bases at J, with 7 bases between the two ends. The CDR3 bases are TGTGCCAGCAGTTTGGAAAAAGAGACCCAGTACTTC. It is translated as CASSLEKETQYF.

V gene TRBV19 combines with J gene TRBJ1-1; 7 bases fit TRBD1. V dropped 6 bases and J dropped 1; count of bases not matched to a gene: 8. Germline CDR1 is LNHDA and CDR2 is SQIVND (reference sequence). The CDR3 runs to 15 residues. CDR3 residues: CASSTRQGENTEAFF. The CDR3 DNA reads TGTGCCAGTAGCACCCGACAGGGTGAGAACACTGAAGCTTTCTTT. Variable domain in full (rest from reference TRBV19 and TRBJ1-1): DGGITQSPKYLFRKEGQNVTLSCEQNLNHDAMYWYRQDPGQGLRLIYYSQIVNDFQKGDIAEGYSVSREKKESFPLTVTSAQKNPTAFYLCASSTRQGENTEAFFGQGTRLTVV.

The rearrangement joins TRBV6-7 to TRBJ1-1; TRBD1 agrees at 7 bases. TRBV6-7 is flagged as an ORF with uncertain function. The CDR3 consists of 17 residues. J lost 6 bases, V lost 7 bases, and 20 bases had no gene match. This CDR3 is CASISPRGPGKVAEAFF. The CDR3 DNA reads TGTGCCAGCATCTCCCCGAGGGGGCCGGGAAAAGTAGCTGAAGCTTTCTTT.

The chain is built from TRBV6-5 and TRBJ1-3; D not certain. The V end lost 6 bases, the J end lost 0 bases, and 12 bases lay between the germline ends. The CDR3 contains 15 residues. CDR1 MNHEY and CDR2 SVGAGI come from the germline V gene. CDR3 DNA: TGTGCCAGCAGGCTTGACGGGAGCTCTGGAAACACCATATATTTT. Translated: CASRLDGSSGNTIYF.

The chain couples TRBV6-2 or TRBV6-3 to TRBJ2-7; no definite D call. Germline-derived CDR1 and CDR2 are MNHEY and SVGEGT. CDR3 length: 12 residues. V gave up 0 bases and J gave up 3 bases, with 3 bases separating them. In DNA, the CDR3 is TGTGCCAGCAGTTACTCAAACTACGAGCAGTACGTC. The encoded protein is CASSYSNYEQYV.

CDR3 residues: CASTTLPADTQYF. The CDR3 coding sequence is TGTGCCAGCACCACCCTCCCGGCGGATACGCAGTATTTT. This chain links TRBV9 with TRBJ2-3; D remains ambiguous. Between the trimmed V and J ends, which lost 6 bases and 6 bases, there was a span of 14 bases. This CDR3 comprises 13 residues. Germline V gene lookup returns CDR1 SGDLS and CDR2 YYNGEE.

The CDR3, as DNA: TGTGCCAGCAGCTCAGTCGCATGGACAGGGGGACCGGGGAACACTGAAGCTTTCTTT. It codes for CASSSVAWTGGPGNTEAFF. This chain uses TRBV5-6 with TRBJ1-1; 10 bases map to TRBD1. The CDR3 sequence is 19 residues long. CDR1 and CDR2 from the germline V gene are SGHDT and YYEEEE. V was pared by 3 bases and J by 1 base, with 15 bases of the junction left unmatched.

The V call is TRBV3-1 (or the pseudogene TRBV3-2), the J call TRBJ2-1, with D possibly TRBD1 on 6 matching bases. This CDR3 has 14 residues. Per germline, CDR1 LGHDT and CDR2 YNNKEL (reference sequence). The V end lost 1 base, the J end lost 10 bases, and 14 bases lay between the germline ends. The CDR3 sequence: CASSQGRLGQEQFF. The CDR3 DNA reads TGTGCCAGCAGCCAAGGTAGGTTAGGACAGGAGCAGTTCTTC.

This clone was found once. The V and J genes are TRBV3-1 (or the pseudogene TRBV3-2) and TRBJ1-1, with D unclear. Germline-derived CDR1 and CDR2 are LGHDT and YNNKEL (reference sequence). The CDR3 is 13 amino acids. The germline V and J ends were trimmed by 4 bases and 6 bases, with 12 bases remaining between them. CDR3 residues: CASSPGRRSEAFF. The DNA for the CDR3 is TGTGCCAGCAGCCCGGGCCGAAGGTCTGAAGCTTTCTTT.